Presented here are 18 T cell receptor beta chains from one specimen sequenced in a study of blood T cell repertoires in COVID-19. Generated by immunoSEQ multiplex PCR, the TCRdb table keeps only in-frame clones and is missing some. The sample carries 95,000 to 120,000 clones, 85% to 90% recorded once. The specimen was peripheral blood. The origin of the receptors is an older woman with COVID-19, enrolled during active disease.

The chain joins TRBV7-2 to TRBJ2-7, with D possibly being TRBD2 (5 bases). This CDR3 region has 13 residues. CDR1 SGHTA and CDR2 FQGNSA come from the germline V gene. The germline V and J ends were trimmed by 4 bases and 6 bases, with 13 bases remaining between them. The DNA of the CDR3 is TGTGCCAGCAGCTCCGCTCTAGCCTTCGAGCAGTACTTC. This gives the protein CASSSALAFEQYF.

This chain joins TRBV5-1 and TRBJ1-2, with 9 bases fitting TRBD1. There are 14 residues in the CDR3. Germline V gene sequence: CDR1 SGHRS, CDR2 YFSETQ. With 2 bases clipped from V and 6 bases from J, the junction kept 5 bases outside the gene matches. The CDR3 reads CASSLQQGAHGYTF. The CDR3 nucleotides are TGCGCCAGCAGCTTACAACAGGGGGCGCATGGCTACACCTTC.

The chain has TRBV10-3 and TRBJ2-7, with 7 bases aligning to TRBD2. The V segment lost 6 bases and the J segment 3 bases; nucleotides outside the gene matches: 5. Germline assignment: CDR1 ENHRY and CDR2 SYGVKD. The CDR3 spans 13 residues. The DNA of the CDR3 is TGTGCCATCAGGGGGACTATCGTCTACGAGCAGTACTTC. Amino acids: CAIRGTIVYEQYF.

The chain is built from TRBV6-2 or TRBV6-3 and TRBJ1-1; 7 bases are shared with TRBD1. CDR3 length: 13 residues. Germline trimming cut 2 bases from V and 4 bases from J; bases unmatched to any gene: 1. The germline CDR1 and CDR2 sequences are MNHEY and SVGEGT. Written as DNA, the CDR3 is TGTGCCAGCAGTTACAGGGGGCTCACTGAAGCTTTCTTT. This translates into CASSYRGLTEAFF.

This clone has a single count. The rearrangement joins TRBV5-5 to TRBJ2-7; 10 bases agree with TRBD1. V lost 2 bases to trimming and J lost 4 bases; unmatched junction nucleotides: 3. The CDR3 contains 14 residues. Germline V lookup: CDR1 SGHKS, CDR2 YYEKEE (reference sequence). The CDR3 loop reads CASSFRQGAYEQYF. In nucleotides, the CDR3 is TGTGCCAGCAGCTTCAGACAGGGGGCGTACGAGCAGTACTTC.

This clone was observed a handful of times. The chain uses TRBV4-3 and TRBJ1-2; 9 bases fit TRBD1. This CDR3 has 19 amino acids. The germline CDR1 and CDR2 sequences are LGHNA and YSLEER. J lost 5 bases, V lost 0 bases, and 16 bases had no gene match. The CDR3 here is CASSQDFRNRGQRGYGYTF. Written as DNA, the CDR3 is TGCGCCAGCAGCCAAGATTTCAGGAACAGGGGGCAAAGGGGGTATGGCTACACCTTC.

This CDR3 reads CASSRDMGIPYGYTF. CDR3 DNA: TGTGCCAGCAGCCGGGACATGGGAATCCCCTATGGCTACACCTTC. This chain connects TRBV14 to TRBJ1-2, with D tentatively TRBD1 (6 bases). Germline V gene data show CDR1 as SGHDN and CDR2 as FVKESK. The CDR3 length is 15 residues. The V end lost 4 bases, the J end lost 4 bases, and 16 bases lay between the germline ends.

The V call is TRBV5-1, the J call TRBJ1-3; TRBD1 is a possible D gene (6 bases). The CDR3 has 16 amino acids. Germline assignment: CDR1 SGHRS and CDR2 YFSETQ. V lost 4 bases and J 0 bases, leaving 14 bases between the germline ends. The CDR3 bases are TGCGCCAGCAGCACCGGGGGGCTGTTCTCTGGAAACACCATATATTTT. This gives the protein CASSTGGLFSGNTIYF.

The V call is TRBV11-3, the J call TRBJ2-7; no firm D call. The CDR3 contains 13 residues. Trimming shortened V by 1 base and J by 0 bases, and 4 bases separated the two germline ends. The germline CDR1 and CDR2 sequences are SGHNT and YENEEA. CDR3 nucleotides: TGTGCCAGCAGCTTAGGGCCCTCCTACGAGCAGTACTTC. Protein sequence: CASSLGPSYEQYF. The variable domain in full, completed from reference TRBV11-3 and TRBJ2-7, reads EAGVVQSPRYKIIEKKQPVAFWCNPISGHNTLYWYLQNLGQGPELLIRYENEEAVDDSQLPKDRFSAERLKGVDSTLKIQPAELGDSAVYLCASSLGPSYEQYFGPGTRLTVT.

This clone was detected once. The V call is TRBV4-2, the J call TRBJ1-2; D uncertain. CDR3 length: 16 residues. V lost 5 bases to trimming and J lost 4 bases, with 20 bases between them. CDR1 is LGHNA and CDR2 is YNFKEQ in the germline V gene. The CDR3 nucleotides read TGTGCCAGCAGCGAAGCGAGGCGGAGGAATGGCTATGGCTACACCTTC. Translation: CASSEARRRNGYGYTF.

The chain couples TRBV5-1 to TRBJ1-2; the D gene is possibly TRBD1 (6 bases). The germline V and J ends were trimmed by 7 bases and 0 bases, with 10 bases remaining between them. Germline V gene sequence: CDR1 SGHRS, CDR2 YFSETQ. This CDR3 spans 13 amino acids. The CDR3 sequence: CASSDRSNYGYTF. In DNA, the CDR3 is TGCGCCAGCTCGGACAGATCTAACTATGGCTACACCTTC.

The CDR3 bases are TGCGCCAGCAGTTTCCAACAAGCTAACTATGGCTACACCTTC. This translates into CASSFQQANYGYTF. The V gene is TRBV10-2, the J gene TRBJ1-2; D not resolved. Germline CDR1 and CDR2: WSHSY and SAAADI. This CDR3 has 14 amino acids. The germline V and J ends were trimmed by 5 bases and 0 bases, with 10 bases remaining between them.

V gene TRBV7-8 combines with J gene TRBJ1-5, with 8 nucleotides matching TRBD1. Germline V gene data show CDR1 as SGHVS and CDR2 as FQNEAQ. The V gene end was trimmed by 1 base and the J gene end by 4 bases; junction bases not matched to a gene: 6. The CDR3 has 16 amino acids. In DNA form, the CDR3 reads TGTGCCAGCAGCTTAGAAGCGACAGGGGCGAATCAGCCCCAGCATTTT. This encodes CASSLEATGANQPQHF.

The table lists this clone with a few counts. CDR3 nucleotides: TGCGCCAGCAGCCGAGACGGACAGGGGGCTACTAATGAAAAACTGTTTTTT. This codes for CASSRDGQGATNEKLFF. The rearrangement uses TRBV5-1 and TRBJ1-4; TRBD1 aligns across 11 bases. J was trimmed by 2 bases and V by 4 bases; bases with no gene match: 7. Germline V CDR1 and CDR2: SGHRS, YFSETQ. This CDR3 is built from 17 residues.

This clone appeared a few times. The CDR3, as DNA: TGTGCCAGTAGTTCGAGGGACAACTCCTATAATTCACCCCTCCACTTT. This gives the protein CASSSRDNSYNSPLHF. This chain links TRBV19 with TRBJ1-6, with D perhaps TRBD1 (6 bases). This CDR3 region has 16 residues. Trimming removed 5 bases from V and 0 bases from J, with 11 bases in between. Germline CDR1 and CDR2: LNHDA and SQIVND (reference sequence).

This chain joins TRBV19 and TRBJ1-5; TRBD1 matches 10 bases. Germline CDR1 reads LNHDA; CDR2 reads SQIVND (reference sequence). Trimming at V came to 7 bases and at J to 2 bases, leaving 2 bases not matched to a gene. This CDR3 has 14 amino acids. CDR3 residues: CASTGTGGNQPQHF. The CDR3 coding sequence is TGTGCCAGTACTGGGACAGGGGGCAATCAGCCCCAGCATTTT.

The chain joins TRBV6-5 to TRBJ1-2, with D uncertain. The V and J ends lost 6 bases and 7 bases respectively, with 15 bases between them. CDR3 length equals 13 residues. Germline CDR1 is MNHEY and CDR2 is SVGAGI. CDR3 bases: TGTGCCAGCAGGACCCGGGTCGATCTTGGCTACACCTTC. Protein product: CASRTRVDLGYTF.

This clone has just one count. The chain joins TRBV7-3 to TRBJ2-2, with 7 bases fitting TRBD2. V was clipped by 0 bases and J by 3 bases; unmatched bases: 4. The germline gives CDR1 SGHTA, CDR2 FQGTGA. The CDR3 is made up of 16 amino acids. The CDR3 loop is CASSLTRDYHTGELFF. The CDR3 coding sequence is TGTGCCAGCAGCTTAACGAGGGACTATCACACCGGGGAGCTGTTTTTT.